Sequencing of this TCR beta chain was carried out in a study of blood T cell repertoires in COVID-19. Study-level information: Both acute and convalescent COVID-19 samples were obtained from the United States, Italy and Spain. From T cells, B-cell-depleted T cells, or PBMCs came the material, which was cDNA or gDNA.

Germline-derived CDR1 and CDR2 are SQVTM and ANQGSEA. The CDR3 is 21 residues long. The V segment lost 5 bases and the J segment 0 bases; nucleotides outside the gene matches: 21. The authors' processing: By means of reference gene primer amplification, nucleated cell counts were estimated. The method was immunoSEQ multiplex PCR; TCRdb's version includes in-frame clones alone and lacks a portion of them. That table supplies the V and J calls and clone size; D and trimming were determined from the DNA. The data contain under 150,000 clones, 75% to 80% of them singletons. The clonotype was recovered from a woman aged 50 to 60 with active or convalescent COVID-19. The chain is built from TRBV29-1 and TRBJ2-1; TRBD2 agrees at 11 bases. Sequencing was done on a sample of peripheral blood. The CDR3 region has the DNA TGCAGCGTTTTTTCAGAAGACCTTCGACTAGCGGGATCGAGCTCCTACAATGAGCAGTTCTTC. This sequence encodes CSVFSEDLRLAGSSSYNEQFF.